The rows below give T cell receptor beta chains drawn from one sample of a study of T-cell memory formation after mild COVID-19. Each CDR3 protein gets one entry after TCRdb re-called the 5' RACE reads with MiXCR. The sample has under 50,000 distinct CDR3 sequences, 25% to 35% seen once. The sequencing sample was made of PBMCs or a T cell subset sorted from them (not recorded which). Every receptor here comes from a man aged 18 to 35 who had mild COVID-19 (a few samples of this study predate the infection). Cell type and time point are not known. CDR3s include the opening cysteine and the closing phenylalanine or tryptophan. The order of the fields is V gene, clone size, J gene, D gene, CDR3 DNA, CDR3 protein. The D gene is left open where the match is weak. Size tells how often a clone was seen (once, few, many) or the class of an expanded clone, and some rows leave it out.

>TRBV29-1|many|TRBJ1-2|.
TGCAGCGACCGAGAAGGAGCCCTATATGGCTACACCTTC
CSDREGALYGYTF
>TRBV10-3|.|TRBJ2-3|.
TGTGCCATCAGTGTAACGGATAACACAGATACGCAGTATTTT
CAISVTDNTDTQYF
>TRBV4-1|.|TRBJ1-5|.
TGCGCCAGCAGCCAAGATAGAGGTTATGGTCAGCCCCAGCATTTT
CASSQDRGYGQPQHF
>TRBV11-2|once|TRBJ2-3|.
TGTGCCAGCAGCAGCCCCGCGTACACAGATACGCAGTATTTT
CASSSPAYTDTQYF
>TRBV11-2|.|TRBJ2-1|.
TGTGCCAGCAGCTTTAATGAGCAGTTCTTC
CASSFNEQFF
>TRBV6-1|few|TRBJ2-1|.
TGTGCCAGCAGTTCAGACAGTAGAGGAAATGAGCAGTTCTTC
CASSSDSRGNEQFF
>TRBV7-9|few|TRBJ2-3|.
TGTGCCAGCATACACCGGGAAGTAGAAGATACGCAGTATTTT
CASIHREVEDTQYF
>TRBV29-1|few|TRBJ2-3|TRBD2
TGCAGCGCTGACGGACTAGCGGTGCTTAGCACAGATACGCAGTATTTT
CSADGLAVLSTDTQYF
>TRBV11-2|.|TRBJ1-3|.
TGTGCCAGCAGTTTTCGACGGATCTCTGGAAACACCATATATTTT
CASSFRRISGNTIYF
>TRBV7-8|medium-sized|TRBJ2-3|TRBD2
TGTGCCAGCAGCCCCCAGCGGGGGGGCCGTGATACGCAGTATTTT
CASSPQRGGRDTQYF
>TRBV4-3|few|TRBJ1-3|.
TGCGCCAGCAGCCAAGAGGGAGGAAACACCATATATTTT
CASSQEGGNTIYF
>TRBV13|.|TRBJ2-1|.
TGTGCCAGCAGCTACCTTAACAATGAGCAGTTCTTC
CASSYLNNEQFF
>TRBV5-1|.|TRBJ1-2|TRBD1
TGCGCCAGCAGCCCCGGACAGGGGATGGACTATGGCTACACCTTC
CASSPGQGMDYGYTF
>TRBV5-1|few|TRBJ1-2|TRBD1
TGCGCCAGCAGCTTTTTCCTCCAGGGGGCAGGCAACTATGGCTACACCTTC
CASSFFLQGAGNYGYTF
>TRBV5-6|few|TRBJ2-1|.
TGTGCCAGCATCCAGGGCGCGCACTCCTACAATGAGCAGTTCTTC
CASIQGAHSYNEQFF
>TRBV12-3/TRBV12-4|.|TRBJ2-1|TRBD2
TGTGCCAGCAGAGGACTAGCGGTCGATGAGCAGTTCTTC
CASRGLAVDEQFF
>TRBV29-1|many|TRBJ2-1|.
TGCAGCGTTGAAGAAGGTGGCAGCGGAGAAATCAGCCCTTACAATGAGCAGTTCTTC
CSVEEGGSGEISPYNEQFF
>TRBV10-3|few|TRBJ2-5|TRBD1
TGTGCCATCAGTGAATGGGACAGGGGGGAGACCCAGTACTTC
CAISEWDRGETQYF
>TRBV5-1|.|TRBJ1-1|TRBD1
TGCGCCAGCAGCCAGACAGGGGTAGTATTCACTGAAGCTTTCTTT
CASSQTGVVFTEAFF
>TRBV2|few|TRBJ2-7|.
TGTGCCAGCAGTGGGACAGATGTTGACTACGAGCAGTACTTC
CASSGTDVDYEQYF
>TRBV7-6|few|TRBJ2-5|.
TGTGCCAGCAGTCAAAGCCGCTCAGGGAAAGAGACCCAGTACTTC
CASSQSRSGKETQYF
>TRBV7-9|.|TRBJ1-4|.
TGTGCCAGCACCCCGCTTGGGAAAACTAATGAAAAACTGTTTTTT
CASTPLGKTNEKLFF
>TRBV2|few|TRBJ2-1|.
TGTGCCAGCAGTGAAGCGGAGGAGGAGTTCTTC
CASSEAEEEFF
>TRBV11-2|few|TRBJ2-5|TRBD2
TGTGCCAGCAGCCCGTCTAGCGGGGAAGAGACCCAGTACTTC
CASSPSSGEETQYF
>TRBV5-1|.|TRBJ2-2|.
TGCGCCAGCGCCTCCAGCGGGTGGGCTTTGGAAGGGGAGCTGTTTTTT
CASASSGWALEGELFF
>TRBV6-2/TRBV6-3|.|TRBJ1-5|.
TGTGCCAGCAGTTACGCCTTCAGGGAACAGCCCCAGCATTTT
CASSYAFREQPQHF
>TRBV11-2|few|TRBJ1-6|TRBD1
TGTGCCAGCAGCTCCACCGGGACAGGGGATCTCCACTTT
CASSSTGTGDLHF
>TRBV21-1|.|TRBJ2-7|.
TGTGCCAGCAGCCCCCAAGGGACAGAGTTTTCCTACGAGCAGTACTTC
CASSPQGTEFSYEQYF
>TRBV4-1|.|TRBJ2-2|TRBD2
TGCGCCAGCAGCCTACCTGGACTAGCGGGGACCGGGGAGCTGTTTTTT
CASSLPGLAGTGELFF
>TRBV10-3|.|TRBJ1-1|TRBD1
TGTGCCATCAGTGAGTCGGCACAGGGGGCTACTGAAGCTTTCTTT
CAISESAQGATEAFF
>TRBV27|.|TRBJ2-5|.
TGTGCCAGCAGAAGTAGGGGGCGGGGGAACCAAGAGACCCAGTACTTC
CASRSRGRGNQETQYF
>TRBV11-2|.|TRBJ2-3|TRBD2
TGTGCCAGCAGCTTCGGGAGCGGGGGGCCGATAGATACGCAGTATTTT
CASSFGSGGPIDTQYF
>TRBV28|.|TRBJ2-3|.
TGTGCCAGCAGTTTCCCTCGCACAGATACGCAGTATTTT
CASSFPRTDTQYF
>TRBV29-1|many|TRBJ2-2|.
TGCAGAGTTGATGGGGGTACCGGGGAGCTGTTTTTT
CRVDGGTGELFF
>TRBV4-3|.|TRBJ1-1|TRBD1
TGCGCCAGCAGCCTCGACAGGGAATGGGAAGCTTTCTTT
CASSLDREWEAFF
>TRBV3-1|few|TRBJ2-2|TRBD2
TGTGCCAGCAGCGATAGCGGGTCCGCGAACACCGGGGAGCTGTTTTTT
CASSDSGSANTGELFF
>TRBV30|.|TRBJ2-1|TRBD1
TGTGCCTGGAGTCCGGGGACAGGGGGTTCGGATGAGCAGTTCTTC
CAWSPGTGGSDEQFF
>TRBV19|.|TRBJ2-3|TRBD1
TGTGCCAGTAGTTTGTTTTGGGACAGAGATAGCACAGATACGCAGTATTTT
CASSLFWDRDSTDTQYF
>TRBV4-1|.|TRBJ2-5|TRBD2
TGCGCCAGCAGCCAAGCCGGGACTAGCCCTACGGAGACCCAGTACTTC
CASSQAGTSPTETQYF
>TRBV9|.|TRBJ2-7|TRBD1
TGTGCCAGCAGCCCAGGGGGCGAGAGCTCCTACGAGCAGTACTTC
CASSPGGESSYEQYF
>TRBV30|.|TRBJ1-6|.
TGTGCCTGGAGTTCCAGGGGTGGTCTAGGACCCTCTAATTCACCCCTCCACTTT
CAWSSRGGLGPSNSPLHF
>TRBV29-1|few|TRBJ1-1|.
TGCAGCGTTGGAAATCTACGCATGAACACTGAAGCTTTCTTT
CSVGNLRMNTEAFF
>TRBV5-4|few|TRBJ1-1|.
TGTGCCAGCAGGCGCATAGGGGGACAAAAGAACACTGAAGCTTTCTTT
CASRRIGGQKNTEAFF
>TRBV7-3|.|TRBJ2-3|.
TGTGCCAGCAGCTTAGGACGGGGGCTCACAGATACGCAGTATTTT
CASSLGRGLTDTQYF
>TRBV12-3/TRBV12-4|.|TRBJ1-2|.
TGTGCCAGCAGCTCAGGCCCAGGGGTTGGCTACACCTTC
CASSSGPGVGYTF
>TRBV5-6|.|TRBJ2-3|.
TGTGCCAGCAGCTTGGTTTCGGGGGATTATATGCAGTATTTT
CASSLVSGDYMQYF
>TRBV4-3|.|TRBJ2-3|TRBD2
TGCGCCAGCAGCCAAGAGATGTTGCTAGCGGGGCGATTACTTAGCACAGATACGCAGTATTTT
CASSQEMLLAGRLLSTDTQYF
>TRBV4-3|.|TRBJ2-1|.
TGCGCCAGCAGCCAAGATAAGGCAGTCAATGAGCAGTTCTTC
CASSQDKAVNEQFF